Listed below are T cell receptor beta chains from one sample, sequenced in a study of Ad26.COV2.S vaccination and SARS-CoV-2 variants. Generated by immunoSEQ multiplex PCR, the TCRdb table keeps only in-frame clones and is missing some. The repertoire has 350,000 to 450,000 clones, roughly 90% of them found once; the top ten carry approximately 1.9%. The source was peripheral blood, collected in a trial of Ad26.COV2.S vaccine versus placebo. The origin of the receptors is a person aged 18-65 years who received the Ad26.COV2.S COVID-19 vaccine or a placebo. Both conserved end residues are part of each CDR3. Each record gives: V gene, D gene, clone size, J gene, CDR3 protein, CDR3 DNA. A D gene is named only where the DNA matches it firmly. Expanded clones get a size class; other rows say once, few or many, or leave the size out.

V: TRBV3-1/TRBV3-2
D: .
size: .
J: TRBJ2-1
CDR3: CASSQDLYNEQFF
DNA: TGTGCCAGCAGCCAAGATCTCTACAATGAGCAGTTCTTC

V: TRBV9
D: .
size: .
J: TRBJ1-1
CDR3: CASSVAEWGEAFF
DNA: TGTGCCAGCAGCGTAGCAGAATGGGGTGAAGCTTTCTTT

V: TRBV4-2
D: .
size: .
J: TRBJ1-1
CDR3: CASSRGRDEAFF
DNA: TGTGCCAGCAGCCGGGGACGTGATGAAGCTTTCTTT

V: TRBV9
D: .
size: .
J: TRBJ2-1
CDR3: CASSVDLHLTYNEQFF
DNA: TGTGCCAGCAGCGTAGATTTACACCTTACCTACAATGAGCAGTTCTTC

V: TRBV15
D: .
size: .
J: TRBJ2-5
CDR3: CATSRDGQLQETQYF
DNA: TGTGCCACCAGCAGAGATGGGCAGCTCCAAGAGACCCAGTACTTC

V: TRBV19
D: .
size: .
J: TRBJ1-6
CDR3: CASSIGQNSPLHF
DNA: TGTGCCAGTAGTATCGGGCAGAATTCACCCCTCCACTTT

V: TRBV5-1
D: .
size: .
J: TRBJ1-2
CDR3: CASSLGRGGYGYTF
DNA: TGCGCCAGCAGCTTGGGGAGAGGGGGCTATGGCTACACCTTC

V: TRBV3-1/TRBV3-2
D: .
size: .
J: TRBJ2-7
CDR3: CASSQGFYEQYF
DNA: TGTGCCAGCAGCCAAGGGTTCTACGAGCAGTACTTC

V: TRBV2
D: TRBD1
size: .
J: TRBJ2-2
CDR3: CATQTGGTTGELFF
DNA: TGTGCCACTCAAACAGGGGGCACGACCGGGGAGCTGTTTTTT

V: TRBV6-5
D: TRBD1
size: .
J: TRBJ1-4
CDR3: CASSSTGTGARKLFF
DNA: TGTGCCAGCAGCTCAACCGGGACAGGGGCAAGAAAACTGTTTTTT

V: TRBV7-3
D: TRBD2
size: .
J: TRBJ2-3
CDR3: CASSLSGRADTQYF
DNA: TGTGCCAGCAGCTTAAGCGGGAGGGCGGATACGCAGTATTTT

V: TRBV30
D: .
size: .
J: TRBJ2-1
CDR3: CAWARPPSYNEQFF
DNA: TGTGCCTGGGCCAGGCCTCCATCCTACAATGAGCAGTTCTTC

V: TRBV7-2
D: TRBD2
size: .
J: TRBJ2-1
CDR3: CASSLAPSGGNNEQFF
DNA: TGTGCCAGCAGCCTCGCCCCTAGCGGGGGCAACAATGAGCAGTTCTTC

V: TRBV5-1
D: TRBD1
size: once
J: TRBJ1-1
CDR3: CASSLGDRGNTEAFF
DNA: TGCGCCAGCAGCTTGGGTGACAGGGGGAACACTGAAGCTTTCTTT

V: TRBV19
D: TRBD1
size: .
J: TRBJ1-5
CDR3: CASSAGTVPYSNQPQHF
DNA: TGTGCCAGTAGTGCCGGGACAGTCCCTTATAGCAATCAGCCCCAGCATTTT

V: TRBV7-2
D: TRBD1
size: .
J: TRBJ1-2
CDR3: CASSLVGTVYGYTF
DNA: TGTGCCAGCAGCTTAGTGGGGACAGTCTATGGCTACACCTTC